The clone carrying this TCR beta chain has only a few counts. Its antigen is not identified. This specimen comes from a study of T cell responses to AZD1222 COVID-19 vaccine. Overall study results and limits: Nearly half of spike-specific TCRs reportedly target unmutated variant regions.

Sequencing used immunoSEQ multiplex PCR; TCRdb keeps in-frame clones, though not all of them. The data show 100,000 to 150,000 clones, with just over 90% seen just once and 5% held by the top ten. Sequenced here: peripheral blood, sampled 28 days after the second AZD1222 dose. This clonotype originated in an adult who received the AZD1222 COVID-19 vaccine.

Here the CDR3 reads CASSPPGGASYEQYF. The CDR3 DNA is TGTGCCAGCTCACCACCTGGTGGGGCATCCTACGAGCAGTACTTC. The chain employs TRBV18 and TRBJ2-7; D is possibly TRBD1 (5 bases). The CDR3 is 15 amino acids. Germline V CDR1 and CDR2: KGHSH, LQKENI. V was trimmed by 0 bases and J by 1 base, leaving 10 bases between them.